The rows below give T cell receptor beta chains drawn from one sample of a study of T cells after yellow fever vaccination. TCRdb re-called the 5' RACE reads with MiXCR, one entry per CDR3 protein. The sample has 450,000 to 600,000 distinct CDR3 sequences, around an eighth seen once; the top ten hold around an eighth. The specimen was PBMCs, collected on the day of the yellow fever booster vaccination. The origin of the receptors is a man aged 30-40 years who received the YFV17D yellow fever vaccine. CDR3s include the opening cysteine and the closing phenylalanine or tryptophan. The D gene is left open where the match is weak. The size field is filled for only some rows; it gives once, few, many or a size class.

clone_size: NA; d_call: NA; v_call: TRBV6-2/TRBV6-3; j_call: TRBJ2-5; cdr3_aa: CASSAGGFQETQYF; cdr3_nt: TGTGCCAGCAGTGCCGGGGGTTTTCAAGAGACCCAGTACTTC
clone_size: few; d_call: TRBD2; v_call: TRBV6-5; j_call: TRBJ2-7; cdr3_aa: CASSYGMAGGYEQYF; cdr3_nt: TGTGCCAGCAGTTATGGTATGGCGGGGGGCTACGAGCAGTACTTC
clone_size: few; d_call: TRBD2; v_call: TRBV7-2; j_call: TRBJ2-1; cdr3_aa: CALGTSGSSYNEQFF; cdr3_nt: TGTGCCCTCGGGACTAGCGGTAGCTCCTACAATGAGCAGTTCTTC
clone_size: few; d_call: NA; v_call: TRBV2; j_call: TRBJ2-5; cdr3_aa: CASSEDWDNQETQYF; cdr3_nt: TGTGCCAGCAGTGAAGACTGGGACAACCAAGAGACCCAGTACTTC
clone_size: NA; d_call: TRBD1; v_call: TRBV6-1; j_call: TRBJ1-1; cdr3_aa: CASRWTGQNTEAFF; cdr3_nt: TGTGCCAGCAGATGGACAGGGCAGAACACTGAAGCTTTCTTT
clone_size: few; d_call: NA; v_call: TRBV29-1; j_call: TRBJ2-2; cdr3_aa: CSVEQGGNGGELFF; cdr3_nt: TGCAGCGTTGAACAGGGGGGTAATGGCGGGGAGCTGTTTTTT
clone_size: many; d_call: NA; v_call: TRBV27; j_call: TRBJ2-2; cdr3_aa: CASSLLNTGELFF; cdr3_nt: TGTGCCAGCAGCTTGTTGAACACCGGGGAGCTGTTTTTT
clone_size: few; d_call: NA; v_call: TRBV20-1; j_call: TRBJ2-2; cdr3_aa: CSARDLSYTGELFF; cdr3_nt: TGCAGTGCTAGAGATCTGAGTTACACCGGGGAGCTGTTTTTT
clone_size: NA; d_call: TRBD2; v_call: TRBV11-1; j_call: TRBJ2-5; cdr3_aa: CASSSGLAGVVGETQYF; cdr3_nt: TGTGCCAGCAGCTCGGGACTAGCGGGAGTAGTAGGAGAGACCCAGTACTTC
clone_size: NA; d_call: NA; v_call: TRBV4-3; j_call: TRBJ2-1; cdr3_aa: CASSQDPYNEQFF; cdr3_nt: TGCGCCAGCAGCCAAGATCCTTACAATGAGCAGTTCTTC
clone_size: NA; d_call: NA; v_call: TRBV4-3; j_call: TRBJ2-2; cdr3_aa: CASSQDYTGAGELFF; cdr3_nt: TGCGCCAGCAGCCAAGATTACACGGGGGCAGGGGAGCTGTTTTTT
clone_size: NA; d_call: NA; v_call: TRBV6-1; j_call: TRBJ2-1; cdr3_aa: CASSGEPSLGNEQFF; cdr3_nt: TGTGCCAGCAGTGGAGAGCCGTCTTTGGGCAATGAGCAGTTCTTC
clone_size: NA; d_call: NA; v_call: TRBV7-9; j_call: TRBJ1-2; cdr3_aa: CASSLGGSYGYTF; cdr3_nt: TGTGCCAGCAGCTTGGGGGGATCCTATGGCTACACCTTC
clone_size: NA; d_call: TRBD2; v_call: TRBV12-3/TRBV12-4; j_call: TRBJ2-7; cdr3_aa: CASKSSGSPGEQYF; cdr3_nt: TGTGCCAGCAAAAGTAGCGGGTCGCCTGGCGAGCAGTACTTC
clone_size: many; d_call: TRBD1; v_call: TRBV4-2; j_call: TRBJ2-5; cdr3_aa: CASSPGTGSMETQYF; cdr3_nt: TGTGCCAGCAGCCCCGGGACAGGGTCAATGGAGACCCAGTACTTC
clone_size: many; d_call: TRBD1; v_call: TRBV7-2; j_call: TRBJ2-7; cdr3_aa: CATGGWSYEQYF; cdr3_nt: TGTGCCACAGGGGGCTGGTCCTACGAGCAGTACTTC
clone_size: few; d_call: NA; v_call: TRBV5-1; j_call: TRBJ2-5; cdr3_aa: CASSWRVQETQYF; cdr3_nt: TGCGCCAGCAGCTGGCGGGTCCAAGAGACCCAGTACTTC
clone_size: few; d_call: TRBD2; v_call: TRBV29-1; j_call: TRBJ2-7; cdr3_aa: CSVEEAGGPDYEQYF; cdr3_nt: TGCAGCGTTGAAGAAGCGGGAGGGCCCGACTACGAGCAGTACTTC
clone_size: few; d_call: TRBD2; v_call: TRBV7-2; j_call: TRBJ2-1; cdr3_aa: CASSLFSGRADNEQFF; cdr3_nt: TGTGCCAGCAGCTTATTCAGCGGGAGGGCGGACAATGAGCAGTTCTTC
clone_size: NA; d_call: NA; v_call: TRBV18; j_call: TRBJ2-5; cdr3_aa: CASSPPGASGTQYF; cdr3_nt: TGTGCCAGCTCACCACCAGGGGCATCAGGGACCCAGTACTTC
clone_size: NA; d_call: NA; v_call: TRBV6-2/TRBV6-3; j_call: TRBJ1-5; cdr3_aa: CASSYRAGDQPQHF; cdr3_nt: TGTGCCAGCAGTTACAGGGCTGGGGATCAGCCCCAGCATTTT
clone_size: few; d_call: NA; v_call: TRBV20-1; j_call: TRBJ2-3; cdr3_aa: CCARDLQASRTVAQYF; cdr3_nt: TGCTGTGCTAGAGATCTCCAAGCATCCCGAACTGTGGCGCAGTATTTT
clone_size: many; d_call: NA; v_call: TRBV5-1; j_call: TRBJ2-3; cdr3_aa: CASTTGGAGTDTQYF; cdr3_nt: TGCGCCAGCACCACAGGGGGGGCTGGCACAGATACGCAGTATTTT
clone_size: NA; d_call: TRBD1; v_call: TRBV20-1; j_call: TRBJ2-1; cdr3_aa: CSVETRQGGYNEQFF; cdr3_nt: TGCAGCGTTGAGACCAGACAGGGGGGTTACAATGAGCAGTTCTTC
clone_size: NA; d_call: NA; v_call: TRBV20-1; j_call: TRBJ2-1; cdr3_aa: CSAGGNEQFF; cdr3_nt: TGCAGTGCCGGTGGCAATGAGCAGTTCTTC
clone_size: few; d_call: NA; v_call: TRBV18; j_call: TRBJ2-1; cdr3_aa: CASSPSGLPNNEQFF; cdr3_nt: TGTGCCAGCTCACCTAGCGGCCTACCGAACAATGAGCAGTTCTTC
clone_size: many; d_call: NA; v_call: TRBV5-1; j_call: TRBJ2-2; cdr3_aa: CASRKTGTNTGELFF; cdr3_nt: TGCGCCAGCAGAAAGACCGGCACCAACACCGGGGAGCTGTTTTTT
clone_size: few; d_call: NA; v_call: TRBV24-1; j_call: TRBJ2-1; cdr3_aa: CATSTTVPEQFF; cdr3_nt: TGTGCCACCTCCACGACAGTGCCGGAGCAGTTCTTC
clone_size: NA; d_call: NA; v_call: TRBV18; j_call: TRBJ2-5; cdr3_aa: CASSPQQPGEETQYF; cdr3_nt: TGTGCCAGCTCACCACAGCAGCCGGGGGAGGAGACCCAGTACTTC
clone_size: few; d_call: TRBD1; v_call: TRBV4-3; j_call: TRBJ2-2; cdr3_aa: CASSQDPQPRDRGTGELFF; cdr3_nt: TGCGCCAGCAGCCAAGATCCCCAACCCCGGGACAGGGGCACCGGGGAGCTGTTTTTT
clone_size: few; d_call: TRBD2; v_call: TRBV30; j_call: TRBJ2-3; cdr3_aa: CARGLAGGGDTQYF; cdr3_nt: TGTGCCAGAGGACTAGCGGGAGGGGGAGATACGCAGTATTTT
clone_size: few; d_call: NA; v_call: TRBV6-5; j_call: TRBJ1-1; cdr3_aa: CASSYPASGGNTEAFF; cdr3_nt: TGTGCCAGCAGTTACCCTGCCTCGGGGGGGAACACTGAAGCTTTCTTT
clone_size: NA; d_call: TRBD2; v_call: TRBV11-2; j_call: TRBJ2-7; cdr3_aa: CASSLEPSGDEQYF; cdr3_nt: TGTGCCAGCAGCTTAGAGCCTAGCGGAGATGAGCAGTACTTC
clone_size: NA; d_call: NA; v_call: TRBV7-9; j_call: TRBJ2-7; cdr3_aa: CASSASLRGYEQYF; cdr3_nt: TGTGCCAGCAGCGCGAGCCTCCGGGGCTACGAGCAGTACTTC
clone_size: NA; d_call: TRBD1; v_call: TRBV15; j_call: TRBJ2-1; cdr3_aa: CATGGQGFANEQFF; cdr3_nt: TGTGCCACCGGGGGACAGGGGTTCGCCAATGAGCAGTTCTTC
clone_size: NA; d_call: NA; v_call: TRBV7-6; j_call: TRBJ2-1; cdr3_aa: CASSLVGDRGNFNEQFF; cdr3_nt: TGTGCCAGCAGCCTAGTAGGGGATCGGGGGAATTTCAATGAGCAGTTCTTC
clone_size: NA; d_call: NA; v_call: TRBV12-3/TRBV12-4; j_call: TRBJ1-5; cdr3_aa: CASNSGGLGGSYRNQPQHF; cdr3_nt: TGTGCCAGCAACAGTGGGGGGCTTGGAGGATCCTATCGCAATCAGCCCCAGCATTTT
clone_size: few; d_call: TRBD2; v_call: TRBV5-1; j_call: TRBJ2-7; cdr3_aa: CASSLGATSGLTYEQYF; cdr3_nt: TGCGCCAGCAGCTTGGGCGCGACTAGCGGGCTAACCTACGAGCAGTACTTC
clone_size: NA; d_call: NA; v_call: TRBV7-2; j_call: TRBJ1-1; cdr3_aa: CASSLTGFTVEAFF; cdr3_nt: TGTGCCAGCAGCTTAACTGGGTTTACAGTCGAAGCTTTCTTT
clone_size: many; d_call: NA; v_call: TRBV5-1; j_call: TRBJ2-2; cdr3_aa: CASSPARGANTGELFF; cdr3_nt: TGCGCCAGCAGCCCCGCTCGAGGGGCTAACACCGGGGAGCTGTTTTTT
clone_size: NA; d_call: NA; v_call: TRBV6-2/TRBV6-3; j_call: TRBJ2-3; cdr3_aa: CASSYSQATDTQYF; cdr3_nt: TGTGCCAGCAGTTATTCCCAGGCCACAGATACGCAGTATTTT
clone_size: many; d_call: NA; v_call: TRBV5-1; j_call: TRBJ2-1; cdr3_aa: CASSLDRAYNEQFF; cdr3_nt: TGCGCCAGCAGCTTGGACAGGGCCTACAATGAGCAGTTCTTC
clone_size: many; d_call: TRBD1; v_call: TRBV27; j_call: TRBJ1-2; cdr3_aa: CASRPLRDRDDDFF; cdr3_nt: TGTGCCAGCAGGCCTCTCCGGGACAGGGACGATGATTTCTTC